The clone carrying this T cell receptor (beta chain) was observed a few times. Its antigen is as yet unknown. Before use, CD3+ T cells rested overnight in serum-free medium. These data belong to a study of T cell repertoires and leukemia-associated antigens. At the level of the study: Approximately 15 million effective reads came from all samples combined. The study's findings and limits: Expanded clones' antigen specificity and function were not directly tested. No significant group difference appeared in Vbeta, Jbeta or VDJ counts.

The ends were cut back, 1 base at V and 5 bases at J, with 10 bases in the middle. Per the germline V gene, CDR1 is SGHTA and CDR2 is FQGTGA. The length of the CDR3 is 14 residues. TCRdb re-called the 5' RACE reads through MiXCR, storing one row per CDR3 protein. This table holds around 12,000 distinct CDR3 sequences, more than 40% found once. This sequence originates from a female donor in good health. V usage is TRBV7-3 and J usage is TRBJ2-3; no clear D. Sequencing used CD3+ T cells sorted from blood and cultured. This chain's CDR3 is CASSLIGGRDTQYF. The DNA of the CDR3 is TGTGCCAGCAGCTTAATCGGTGGTCGAGATACGCAGTATTTT.